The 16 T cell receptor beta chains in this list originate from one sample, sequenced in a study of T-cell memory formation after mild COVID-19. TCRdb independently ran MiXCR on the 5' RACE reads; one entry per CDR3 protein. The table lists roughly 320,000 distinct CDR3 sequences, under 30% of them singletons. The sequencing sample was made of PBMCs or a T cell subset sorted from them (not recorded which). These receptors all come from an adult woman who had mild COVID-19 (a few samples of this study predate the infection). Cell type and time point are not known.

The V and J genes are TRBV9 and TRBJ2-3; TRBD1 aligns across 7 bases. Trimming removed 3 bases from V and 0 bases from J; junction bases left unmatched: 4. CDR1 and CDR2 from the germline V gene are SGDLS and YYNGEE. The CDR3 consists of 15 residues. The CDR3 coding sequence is TGTGCCAGCAGCGAAGGGACAGTCAGCACAGATACGCAGTATTTT. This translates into CASSEGTVSTDTQYF.

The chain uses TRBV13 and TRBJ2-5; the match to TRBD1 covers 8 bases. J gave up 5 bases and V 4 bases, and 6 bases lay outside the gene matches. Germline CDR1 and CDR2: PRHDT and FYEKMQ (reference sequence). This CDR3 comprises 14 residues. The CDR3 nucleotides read TGTGCCAGCAGCTCCCGGACAGGGCTGGAGACCCAGTACTTC. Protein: CASSSRTGLETQYF.

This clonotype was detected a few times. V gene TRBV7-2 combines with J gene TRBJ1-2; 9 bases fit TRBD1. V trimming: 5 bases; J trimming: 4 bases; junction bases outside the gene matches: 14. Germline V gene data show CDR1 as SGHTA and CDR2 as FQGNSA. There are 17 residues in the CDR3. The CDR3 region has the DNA TGTGCCAGCAGCCTGCGGGGACAGGGTATAGCTAGCTATGGCTACACCTTC. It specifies CASSLRGQGIASYGYTF.

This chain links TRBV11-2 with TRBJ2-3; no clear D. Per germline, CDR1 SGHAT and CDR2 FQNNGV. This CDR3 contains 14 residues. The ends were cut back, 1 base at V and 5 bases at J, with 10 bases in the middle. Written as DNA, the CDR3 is TGTGCCAGCAGCTTAGTCCCGGTAGGAGATACGCAGTATTTT. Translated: CASSLVPVGDTQYF.

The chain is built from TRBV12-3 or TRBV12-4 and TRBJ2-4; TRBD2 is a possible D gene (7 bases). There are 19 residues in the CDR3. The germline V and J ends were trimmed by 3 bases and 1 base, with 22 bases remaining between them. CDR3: CASSFQVQGRDSAKNIQYF. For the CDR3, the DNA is TGTGCCAGCAGTTTTCAAGTCCAGGGGAGGGATTCTGCCAAAAACATTCAGTACTTC.

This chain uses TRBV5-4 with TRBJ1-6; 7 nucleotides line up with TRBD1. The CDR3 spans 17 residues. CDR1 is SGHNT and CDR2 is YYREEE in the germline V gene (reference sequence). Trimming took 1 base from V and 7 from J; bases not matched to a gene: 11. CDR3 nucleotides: TGTGCCAGCAGCTTGCCCGGGACAGACAGTCTAAATTCACCCCTCCACTTT. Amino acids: CASSLPGTDSLNSPLHF.

CDR3 nucleotide sequence: TGTGCCAGCAGTCCAGGGAGTCTCCAGGAGACCCAGTACTTC. This translates into CASSPGSLQETQYF. The chain is built from TRBV6-5 and TRBJ2-5, with D possibly called TRBD1 or TRBD2 (5 bases each). Germline CDR1 and CDR2: MNHEY and SVGAGI. Trimming removed 5 bases from V and 5 bases from J, with 15 bases in between. The CDR3 has 14 amino acids.

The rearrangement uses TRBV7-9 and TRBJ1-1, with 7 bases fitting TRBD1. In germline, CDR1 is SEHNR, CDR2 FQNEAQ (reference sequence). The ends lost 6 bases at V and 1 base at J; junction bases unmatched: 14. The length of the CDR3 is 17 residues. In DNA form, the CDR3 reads TGTGCCAGCAGGGCAGAGGGGGCAGGGGTGGAGAACACTGAAGCTTTCTTT. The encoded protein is CASRAEGAGVENTEAFF.

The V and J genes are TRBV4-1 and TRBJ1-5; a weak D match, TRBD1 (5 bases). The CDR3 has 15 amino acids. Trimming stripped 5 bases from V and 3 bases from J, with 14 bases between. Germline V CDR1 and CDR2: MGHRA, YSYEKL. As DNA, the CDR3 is TGCGCCAGCAGCTCGGGACCGCTATCCAATCAGCCCCAGCATTTT. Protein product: CASSSGPLSNQPQHF.

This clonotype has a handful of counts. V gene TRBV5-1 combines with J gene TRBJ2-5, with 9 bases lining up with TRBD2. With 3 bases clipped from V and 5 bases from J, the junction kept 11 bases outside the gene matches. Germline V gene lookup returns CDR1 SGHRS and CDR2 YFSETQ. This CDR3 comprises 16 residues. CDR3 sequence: CASSSTVAGAGETQYF. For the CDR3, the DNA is TGCGCCAGCAGCTCTACCGTAGCGGGAGCAGGGGAGACCCAGTACTTC. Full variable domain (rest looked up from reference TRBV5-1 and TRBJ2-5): KAGVTQTPRYLIKTRGQQVTLSCSPISGHRSVSWYQQTPGQGLQFLFEYFSETQRNKGNFPGRFSGRQFSNSRSEMNVSTLELGDSALYLCASSSTVAGAGETQYFGPGTRLLVL.

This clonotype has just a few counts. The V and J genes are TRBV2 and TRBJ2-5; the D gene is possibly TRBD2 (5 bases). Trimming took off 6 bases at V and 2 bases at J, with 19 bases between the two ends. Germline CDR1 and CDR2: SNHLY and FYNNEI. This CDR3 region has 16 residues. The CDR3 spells CASSAARAREQETQYF. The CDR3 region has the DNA TGTGCCAGCAGCGCCGCCCGGGCGAGGGAACAAGAGACCCAGTACTTC.

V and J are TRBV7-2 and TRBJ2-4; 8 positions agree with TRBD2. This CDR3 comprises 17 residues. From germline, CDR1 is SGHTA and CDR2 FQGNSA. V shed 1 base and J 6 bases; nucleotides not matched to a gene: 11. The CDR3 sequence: CASSLDTSGPRGNIQYF. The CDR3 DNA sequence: TGTGCCAGCAGCTTAGATACTAGCGGCCCCCGAGGAAACATTCAGTACTTC.

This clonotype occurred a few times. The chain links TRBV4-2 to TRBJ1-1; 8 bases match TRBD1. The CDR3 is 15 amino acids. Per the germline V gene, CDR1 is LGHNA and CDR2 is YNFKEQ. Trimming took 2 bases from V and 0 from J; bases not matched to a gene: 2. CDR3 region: CASSQPDRVNTEAFF. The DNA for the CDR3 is TGTGCCAGCAGCCAACCGGACAGGGTGAACACTGAAGCTTTCTTT.

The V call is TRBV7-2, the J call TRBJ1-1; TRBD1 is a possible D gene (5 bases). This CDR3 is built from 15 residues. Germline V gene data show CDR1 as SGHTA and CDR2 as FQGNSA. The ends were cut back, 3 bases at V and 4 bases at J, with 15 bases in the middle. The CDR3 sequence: CASSLFRRASTEAFF. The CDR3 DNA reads TGTGCCAGCAGCTTGTTTCGCAGGGCGTCCACTGAAGCTTTCTTT.

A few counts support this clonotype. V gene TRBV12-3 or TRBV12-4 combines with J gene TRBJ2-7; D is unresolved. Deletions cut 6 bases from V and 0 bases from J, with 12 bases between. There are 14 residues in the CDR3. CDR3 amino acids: CASSLIYSSYEQYF. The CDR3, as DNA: TGTGCCAGCAGCCTAATCTATAGCTCCTACGAGCAGTACTTC.

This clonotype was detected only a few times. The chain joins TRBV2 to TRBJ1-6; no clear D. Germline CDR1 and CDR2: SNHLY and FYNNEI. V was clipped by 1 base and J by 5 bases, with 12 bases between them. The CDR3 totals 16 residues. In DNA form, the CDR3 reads TGTGCCAGCAGTGAAGGGTCGTCCGGTAATAATTCACCCCTCCACTTT. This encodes CASSEGSSGNNSPLHF.